This passage covers 17 T cell receptor beta chains from one sample sequenced in a study of control samples from healthy donors and cancer patients (dated by TCRdb to the early 2020s). Library preparation used the immunoSEQ multiplex PCR assay. TCRdb provides this immuneACCESS table in a form limited to in-frame rearrangements. Some clones are lacking; in checked studies, under half of them reflect an unresolved V gene, and why the rest are absent is not known. The table for this sample lists about 51,000 clones; 88% of them were counted only once. The ten largest make up approximately 40% of the sample. Material: PBMCs. The receptors originated from a man aged 45-60 years with head and neck cancer.

V and J are TRBV7-8 and TRBJ2-7, with D uncertain. Trimming left V 0 bases short and J 1 base short, with 7 bases between. CDR3 size: 14 residues. Germline CDR1 is SGHVS and CDR2 is FQNEAQ. The DNA of the CDR3 is TGTGCCAGCAGCTTAGCAGCAGGTTCCTACGAGCAGTACTTC. It codes for CASSLAAGSYEQYF.

The rearrangement joins TRBV3-1 (or the pseudogene TRBV3-2) to TRBJ2-3; 9 bases are a match to TRBD1. CDR1 is LGHDT and CDR2 is YNNKEL in the germline V gene (reference sequence). CDR3 length equals 19 residues. The trim removed 1 base at V and 3 bases at J, leaving 14 bases unmatched. The CDR3: CASSQVTGTGWDRTDTQYF. The CDR3 DNA reads as TGTGCCAGCAGCCAAGTTACGGGGACAGGGTGGGACAGAACAGATACGCAGTATTTT.

The chain uses TRBV28 and TRBJ1-4; D is perhaps TRBD1 (5 bases). The V gene lost 6 bases and the J gene lost 0 bases, with 26 bases spanning the gap. Germline-derived CDR1 and CDR2 are MDHEN and SYDVKM. There are 20 residues in the CDR3. The CDR3 bases are TGTGCCAGCAGCACCTCTTACGGGACCCACGCGTTTACAACTAATGAAAAACTGTTTTTT. This translates into CASSTSYGTHAFTTNEKLFF.

The CDR3 reads CASSIRGFAGEGPEQYF. CDR3 sequence (DNA): TGTGCCAGTAGTATACGCGGGTTCGCGGGAGAGGGGCCCGAGCAGTACTTC. V and J are TRBV19 and TRBJ2-7, with 7 bases matching TRBD2. This CDR3 is built from 17 residues. Trimming removed 2 bases from V and 6 bases from J; junction bases left unmatched: 16. Germline V lookup: CDR1 LNHDA, CDR2 SQIVND (reference sequence).

This chain connects TRBV6-5 to TRBJ2-1; 15 nucleotides align to TRBD2. Trimming took 6 bases from V and 10 from J; bases not matched to a gene: 4. Germline-derived CDR1 and CDR2 are MNHEY and SVGAGI. The CDR3 extends over 14 amino acids. CDR3 DNA sequence: TGTGCCAGCAGGGGACTAGCGGGGGGACGGGAGCAGTTCTTC. Its protein is CASRGLAGGREQFF.

The rearrangement joins TRBV11-2 to TRBJ2-3; the D is unclear. In germline, CDR1 is SGHAT, CDR2 FQNNGV. CDR3 length equals 14 residues. The ends were cut back, 0 bases at V and 1 base at J, with 5 bases in the middle. The CDR3 DNA reads as TGTGCCAGCAGCTTAGATTCGCGCACAGATACGCAGTATTTT. It encodes CASSLDSRTDTQYF.

The genes are TRBV7-2 and TRBJ2-5, with 8 bases identical to TRBD2. Germline lookup yields CDR1 SGHTA and CDR2 FQGNSA. V was pared by 5 bases and J by 5 bases, with 19 bases of the junction left unmatched. The CDR3 consists of 18 residues. Here the CDR3 reads CASSPQTPYGTSGETQYF. CDR3 bases: TGTGCCAGCAGCCCTCAAACTCCCTACGGGACTAGTGGTGAGACCCAGTACTTC.

V is TRBV6-5 and J is TRBJ2-3; 9 nucleotides align to TRBD2. With V trimmed by 6 bases and J by 3 bases, 1 base remained unmatched. This CDR3 comprises 13 residues. Germline V gene data show CDR1 as MNHEY and CDR2 as SVGAGI. For the CDR3, the DNA is TGTGCCAGCAGAAGCGGGGGGACAGATACGCAGTATTTT. This codes for CASRSGGTDTQYF.

This sequence joins TRBV28 and TRBJ2-1; 11 nucleotides line up with TRBD2. Trimming took 7 bases from V and 5 from J; bases not matched to a gene: 4. The germline V gene has CDR1 MDHEN and CDR2 SYDVKM. This CDR3 spans 14 amino acids. The CDR3: CASTPGLADNEQFF. CDR3 nucleotides: TGTGCCAGCACCCCGGGACTAGCGGACAATGAGCAGTTCTTC.

This sequence joins TRBV28 and TRBJ2-2, with D tentatively TRBD2 (8 bases). The ends were cut back, 5 bases at V and 2 bases at J, with 15 bases in the middle. The germline gives CDR1 MDHEN, CDR2 SYDVKM. CDR3 length: 16 amino acids. The chain's CDR3 is CASSPGGGLNTGELFF. CDR3 DNA sequence: TGTGCCAGCAGTCCGGGAGGGGGCCTTAACACCGGGGAGCTGTTTTTT.

J is TRBJ2-4 and V is TRBV5-6; 8 bases map to TRBD1. Per the germline V gene, CDR1 is SGHDT and CDR2 is YYEEEE. The CDR3 covers 13 residues. J gave up 7 bases and V 3 bases, and 3 bases lay outside the gene matches. The CDR3 nucleotides read TGTGCCAGCAGCTGGGACAGGTCCAACATTCAGTACTTC. Protein product: CASSWDRSNIQYF.

The chain combines TRBV5-1 with TRBJ2-2; 10 nucleotides match TRBD1. The CDR3 length is 16 residues. CDR1 is SGHRS, CDR2 YFSETQ, per germline. The trim removed 6 bases at V and 0 bases at J, leaving 5 bases unmatched. The chain's CDR3 is CASMGDRGSNTGELFF. As DNA, the CDR3 is TGCGCCAGCATGGGGGACAGGGGATCGAACACCGGGGAGCTGTTTTTT.

The rearrangement uses TRBV3-1 (or the pseudogene TRBV3-2) and TRBJ2-6; D unclear. Deletions cut 3 bases from V and 0 bases from J, with 15 bases between. Germline loops: CDR1 LGHDT, CDR2 YNNKEL (reference sequence). This CDR3 is built from 18 residues. The chain's CDR3 is CASSHRTAHNSGANVLTF. The CDR3 DNA reads TGTGCCAGCAGCCACCGAACGGCACACAACTCTGGGGCCAACGTCCTGACTTTC.

J is TRBJ2-5 and V is TRBV4-1, with a tentative D call TRBD1 (6 bases). Between the trimmed V and J ends, which lost 2 bases and 1 base, there was a span of 11 bases. The CDR3 consists of 15 residues. The germline V gene has CDR1 MGHRA and CDR2 YSYEKL. DNA of the CDR3: TGCGCCAGCAGCCAAACGCGGACAGTCCAAGAGACCCAGTACTTC. Residues: CASSQTRTVQETQYF.

DNA for the CDR3: TGTGCCAGCAGCGTAGGGTCTTCCTACAATGAGCAGTTCTTC. Amino acid sequence: CASSVGSSYNEQFF. The chain employs TRBV9 and TRBJ2-1, with D unclear. CDR3 size: 14 residues. Trimming shortened V by 0 bases and J by 1 base, and 5 bases separated the two germline ends. CDR1 is SGDLS, CDR2 YYNGEE, per germline.

The J gene is TRBJ2-1, the V gene TRBV6-4; 7 bases map to TRBD1. V dropped 10 bases and J dropped 16; count of bases not matched to a gene: 13. CDR3 length equals 11 residues. CDR1 is MRHNA, CDR2 SNTAGT, per germline. This chain's CDR3 is CATPERQGLFF. The CDR3 bases are TGTGCCACCCCGGAGCGACAGGGCCTCTTCTTC.

The chain joins TRBV6-5 to TRBJ1-1, with unresolved D. The V and J ends lost 7 bases and 7 bases respectively, with 10 bases between them. Looked up from germline, CDR1 is MNHEY and CDR2 is SVGAGI. The length of the CDR3 is 11 residues. The CDR3 loop is CASTRGDEAFF. As DNA, the CDR3 is TGTGCCAGCACCCGCGGGGATGAAGCTTTCTTT.